The rows below give T cell receptor beta chains drawn from one sample of a study of T cell changes during pregnancy in multiple sclerosis. The assay was immunoSEQ multiplex PCR, and TCRdb's table has in-frame clones only and misses some. In the table there are 93,000 or so clones, under 95% of which are singletons. The specimen comprised peripheral blood, sampled before pregnancy. The receptors shown here come from a female donor with multiple sclerosis, enrolled in a pregnancy study. Each CDR3 is given with its conserved first and last residue. A D gene is named only where the DNA matches it firmly.

d_call	v_call	j_call	cdr3_nt	cdr3_aa
-	TRBV29-1	TRBJ2-2	TGCAGCGTTGACGCGAACACCGGGGAGCTGTTTTTT	CSVDANTGELFF
-	TRBV2	TRBJ1-3	TGTGCCAGCAGTGACAGCGCCAGCTCTGGAAACACCATATATTTT	CASSDSASSGNTIYF
-	TRBV5-1	TRBJ2-1	TGCGCCAGCAGCTTGGTGGGCGATCTCCCTACCTACAATGAGCAGTTCTTC	CASSLVGDLPTYNEQFF
TRBD1	TRBV7-3	TRBJ2-2	TGTGCCAGCAGCGGGACAGGGGCCTCCACCGGGGAGCTGTTTTTT	CASSGTGASTGELFF
TRBD2	TRBV4-3	TRBJ2-1	TGCGCCAGCAGCCAACTAGCGGGGGGGCCGGTTGCGCAGTTCTTC	CASSQLAGGPVAQFF
TRBD1	TRBV5-1	TRBJ2-3	TGCGCCAGCAGCTCATCGACAGGGGGGGTTACTAGCACAGATACGCAGTATTTT	CASSSSTGGVTSTDTQYF
-	TRBV6-5	TRBJ2-3	TGTGCCAGCAGTAACAGGGATACGCAGTATTTT	CASSNRDTQYF
-	TRBV18	TRBJ2-7	TGTGCCAGCTCACCAGGGCGGGACTCCTACGAGCAGTACTTC	CASSPGRDSYEQYF
TRBD2	TRBV5-1	TRBJ2-2	TGCGCCAGCAGGCCCCCCGCTAGCGGGGGGAGCACCGGGGAGCTGTTTTTT	CASRPPASGGSTGELFF
-	TRBV2	TRBJ1-1	TGTGCCAGCAGCCCTCGACAGGTGGGCACTGAAGCTTTCTTT	CASSPRQVGTEAFF
-	TRBV7-2	TRBJ2-7	TGTGCCAGCAGCCCCAGACGGGGAACCTACGAGCAGTACTTC	CASSPRRGTYEQYF